This entry lists 2 T cell receptor beta chains sequenced from one sample in a study of regulatory T cells in long-lasting Graves disease. Building of the TCR beta libraries involved iRepertoire HTBI primers and Arm-PCR of CDR3 regions. TCRdb called the multiplex PCR reads again in MiXCR, with one record for every CDR3 protein. The sample holds roughly 220,000 distinct CDR3 sequences; approximately 20% are singletons and the top ten take over 20%. Sample time point: newly diagnosed GD, antithyroid drugs for less than 3 months. RNA extracted from PBMCs served as the sequencing template. The input for sequencing was peripheral blood mononuclear cells (PBMCs), taken at new diagnosis, from a patient treated with antithyroid drugs. The receptors derive from a female donor with Graves disease.

This clonotype was recorded many times. This chain connects TRBV7-8 to TRBJ2-3; 8 nucleotides agree with TRBD2. With 4 bases clipped from V and 2 bases from J, the junction kept 5 bases outside the gene matches. The CDR3 loop spans 15 amino acids. Germline V lookup: CDR1 SGHVS, CDR2 FQNEAQ. The CDR3 region is CASSSSSGYTDTQYF. The DNA of the CDR3 is TGTGCCAGCAGCTCTTCTAGCGGGTACACAGATACGCAGTATTTT. Filled out from reference TRBV7-8 and TRBJ2-3, the complete variable domain reads GAGVSQSPRYKVAKRGQDVALRCDPISGHVSLFWYQQALGQGPEFLTYFQNEAQLDKSGLPSDRFFAERPEGSVSTLKIQRTQQEDSAVYLCASSSSSGYTDTQYFGPGTRLTVL.

This clonotype has ten or more counts. DNA for the CDR3: TGTGCCAGCTCGGGACAGAGGAACACTGAAGCTTTCTTT. Translating it yields CASSGQRNTEAFF. The chain combines TRBV6-1 with TRBJ1-1, with 7 nucleotides matching TRBD1. The CDR3 totals 13 residues. Trimming removed 8 bases from V and 1 base from J; junction bases left unmatched: 4. Germline values: CDR1 MNHNS, CDR2 SASEGT.